The rows below give T cell receptor beta chains drawn from one sample of a study of CD8 T cells in Susac syndrome. Each CDR3 protein gets one entry after TCRdb re-called the immunoSEQ multiplex PCR reads with MiXCR. The table has 150,000 to 200,000 distinct CDR3 sequences, roughly 92% seen once. Sequencing input: CD4+ T cells from PBMCs. The receptors were sampled from a human donor with multiple sclerosis. Both conserved end residues are part of each CDR3. Fields, in order: D gene, V gene, clone size, J gene, CDR3 protein, CDR3 DNA. A D gene is named only where the DNA matches it firmly. The size entry is marked missing in some rows and otherwise reads once, few, many or a size class.

.	TRBV3-1	few	TRBJ2-5	CASSQDRETQYF	TGTGCCAGCAGCCAAGATCGGGAGACCCAGTACTTC
.	TRBV12-3/TRBV12-4	.	TRBJ1-1	CASSLGYSNTEAFF	TGTGCCAGCAGTTTAGGATATTCGAACACTGAAGCTTTCTTT
TRBD2	TRBV30	.	TRBJ2-3	CGGRKAGATDTQYF	TGTGGGGGTCGTAAAGCGGGAGCCACAGATACGCAGTATTTT
.	TRBV20-1	.	TRBJ1-5	CSANYGTRGQPQHF	TGCAGTGCGAATTATGGGACCCGGGGTCAGCCCCAGCATTTT
.	TRBV5-1	.	TRBJ1-1	CASSVDSSNTEAFF	TGCGCCAGCAGCGTTGACAGTTCGAACACTGAAGCTTTCTTT
.	TRBV11-2	.	TRBJ1-6	CASSSTGWQSSYNSPLHF	TGTGCCAGCAGTTCGACGGGGTGGCAGAGCTCCTATAATTCACCCCTCCACTTT
TRBD1	TRBV4-2	.	TRBJ2-7	CASSQDLSPGQGYEQYF	TGTGCCAGCAGCCAGGACCTAAGTCCGGGACAGGGATACGAGCAGTACTTC
.	TRBV6-5	.	TRBJ2-2	CASSGTNTGELFF	TGTGCCAGCAGTGGGACGAACACCGGGGAGCTGTTTTTT
TRBD1	TRBV3-1	.	TRBJ1-2	CASSQMGQGAPGGYTF	TGTGCCAGCAGCCAGATGGGACAGGGGGCCCCCGGGGGCTACACCTTC
.	TRBV20-1	.	TRBJ2-1	CSARVRPVNEQFF	TGCAGTGCTAGAGTACGTCCGGTCAATGAGCAGTTCTTC
.	TRBV12-3/TRBV12-4	.	TRBJ2-5	CASTLRGSGETQYF	TGTGCCAGCACCCTTCGGGGCTCGGGAGAGACCCAGTACTTC
TRBD1	TRBV11-2	once	TRBJ2-3	CASSSLDRDTDTQYF	TGTGCCAGCAGCTCCCTGGACAGGGACACAGATACGCAGTATTTT
.	TRBV3-1	.	TRBJ2-2	CASTQGHLGTGELFF	TGTGCCAGCACCCAGGGGCACCTGGGGACCGGGGAGCTGTTTTTT
.	TRBV28	once	TRBJ1-5	CASKMGPRFNQPQHF	TGTGCCAGCAAGATGGGGCCCAGGTTCAATCAGCCCCAGCATTTT
.	TRBV27	.	TRBJ2-3	CASSFLATDTQYF	TGTGCCAGCAGTTTCCTAGCCACAGATACGCAGTATTTT
.	TRBV6-6	.	TRBJ2-3	CASSYPTDTSTDTQYF	TGTGCCAGCAGTTACCCAACCGATACTAGCACAGATACGCAGTATTTT
TRBD2	TRBV6-1	.	TRBJ2-7	CASRNRQREGEQYF	TGTGCCAGCAGGAACAGGCAGAGGGAGGGCGAGCAGTACTTC
TRBD1	TRBV6-2/TRBV6-3	.	TRBJ2-7	CASSWGQGYEQYF	TGTGCCAGCAGTTGGGGACAGGGCTACGAGCAGTACTTC
.	TRBV5-6	.	TRBJ1-4	CASTPRVRVYEKLFF	TGTGCCAGCACCCCCCGCGTCAGGGTTTATGAAAAACTGTTTTTT
.	TRBV3-1	few	TRBJ2-7	CASSLTGSGYEQYF	TGTGCCAGCAGCCTCACAGGGTCTGGGTACGAGCAGTACTTC
.	TRBV6-5	.	TRBJ2-7	CASSSGPEQYF	TGTGCCAGCAGCTCCGGACCCGAGCAGTACTTC
.	TRBV27	.	TRBJ2-2	CASSLPGRNTGELFF	TGTGCCAGCAGTCTGCCGGGCAGAAACACCGGGGAGCTGTTTTTT
.	TRBV4-3	.	TRBJ1-3	CASSQGIQGNTIYF	TGCGCCAGCAGCCAAGGTATCCAGGGAAACACCATATATTTT
TRBD2	TRBV6-2/TRBV6-3	.	TRBJ2-7	CASSLAGAYEQYF	TGTGCCAGCAGCTTAGCGGGAGCGTACGAGCAGTACTTC
.	TRBV28	.	TRBJ1-3	CASRETGPGNTIYF	TGTGCCAGTCGGGAAACAGGGCCTGGAAACACCATATATTTT
TRBD1	TRBV27	.	TRBJ2-7	CASSLTGQRYEQYF	TGTGCCAGCAGTTTAACGGGACAGAGGTACGAGCAGTACTTC
.	TRBV20-1	.	TRBJ1-5	CSARSIGSNQPQHF	TGCAGTGCTAGATCCATCGGAAGCAATCAGCCCCAGCATTTT
.	TRBV5-4	.	TRBJ1-1	CASSRDPNTEAFF	TGTGCCAGCAGCCGTGACCCGAACACTGAAGCTTTCTTT
.	TRBV20-1	once	TRBJ2-6	CSPGEGLVSGANVLTF	TGCAGTCCCGGAGAGGGGCTAGTCTCTGGGGCCAACGTCCTGACTTTC
.	TRBV5-1	.	TRBJ1-1	CASSLATAETEAFF	TGCGCCAGCAGCTTGGCCACGGCGGAAACTGAAGCTTTCTTT
TRBD2	TRBV25-1	.	TRBJ2-1	CASSESGREGNEQFF	TGTGCCAGCAGTGAAAGCGGGAGGGAGGGGAATGAGCAGTTCTTC
.	TRBV7-2	.	TRBJ2-7	CASRSSYEQYF	TGTGCCAGCCGAAGCTCCTACGAGCAGTACTTC
TRBD1	TRBV20-1	.	TRBJ1-4	CSARRGQGNEKLFF	TGCAGTGCCCGGAGGGGACAGGGGAATGAAAAACTGTTTTTT
TRBD2	TRBV9	.	TRBJ2-5	CASSVGAGVAQETQYF	TGTGCCAGCAGCGTAGGGGCGGGGGTGGCCCAAGAGACCCAGTACTTC
.	TRBV28	once	TRBJ1-1	CASSLGTWNTEAFF	TGTGCCAGCAGTCTCGGGACCTGGAACACTGAAGCTTTCTTT
.	TRBV5-4	.	TRBJ2-7	CAGAVSSYEQYF	TGTGCCGGGGCAGTCAGCTCCTACGAGCAGTACTTC
.	TRBV3-1	.	TRBJ2-7	CASSQGPSFSYEQYF	TGTGCCAGCAGCCAAGGGCCTAGCTTCTCCTACGAGCAGTACTTC
.	TRBV6-6	few	TRBJ2-7	CASRGGGSYEQYF	TGTGCCAGCAGGGGGGGCGGTTCCTACGAGCAGTACTTC
TRBD2	TRBV15	.	TRBJ2-1	CATWTSVSNEQFF	TGTGCCACCTGGACTAGCGTCTCCAATGAGCAGTTCTTC
.	TRBV7-3	.	TRBJ2-2	CASSLTSRGGELFF	TGTGCCAGCAGCTTAACTAGCAGGGGCGGGGAGCTGTTTTTT
.	TRBV7-2	.	TRBJ1-3	CASSLYGSGNTIYF	TGTGCCAGCAGCTTATACGGCTCTGGAAACACCATATATTTT
.	TRBV10-3	.	TRBJ1-3	CAISEEGKANTIYF	TGTGCCATCAGTGAAGAGGGAAAGGCAAACACCATATATTTT
.	TRBV21-1	.	TRBJ1-6	CASRHSPLHF	TGTGCCAGCAGACACTCACCCCTCCACTTT
.	TRBV7-2	.	TRBJ2-7	CASSFLTGNSYEQYF	TGTGCCAGCAGCTTCCTGACAGGCAACTCCTACGAGCAGTACTTC
TRBD1	TRBV18	.	TRBJ2-1	CASSPLSRRGLDEQFF	TGTGCCAGCTCACCATTGTCGCGCAGGGGGCTCGATGAGCAGTTCTTC
TRBD1	TRBV6-5	.	TRBJ1-1	CASSYGDRGNTEAFF	TGTGCCAGCAGTTACGGGGACAGGGGTAACACTGAAGCTTTCTTT
TRBD1	TRBV5-4	.	TRBJ2-7	CASSLSAGGYEQYF	TGTGCCAGCAGCTTGTCCGCAGGGGGCTACGAGCAGTACTTC
TRBD1	TRBV20-1	.	TRBJ2-7	CSARMTGTHEQYF	TGCAGTGCTAGGATGACAGGGACCCACGAGCAGTACTTC
.	TRBV15	.	TRBJ2-4	CATSRDKQGVAKNIQYF	TGTGCCACCAGCAGAGATAAACAGGGAGTAGCCAAAAACATTCAGTACTTC
.	TRBV30	.	TRBJ2-4	CAWSPQHFTKNIQYF	TGTGCCTGGAGCCCTCAGCATTTTACCAAAAACATTCAGTACTTC